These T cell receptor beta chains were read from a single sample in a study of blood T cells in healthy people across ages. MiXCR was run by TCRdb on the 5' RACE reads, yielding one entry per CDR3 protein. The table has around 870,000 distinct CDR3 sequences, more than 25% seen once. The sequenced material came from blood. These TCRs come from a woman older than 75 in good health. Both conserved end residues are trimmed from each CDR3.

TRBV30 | ACGTGVYGYT
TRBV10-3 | AIRGSQLPETQY
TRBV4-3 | ASSQIRDREGSPLH
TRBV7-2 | ACSPGRASRGNERF
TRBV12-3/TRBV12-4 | ASRTGTSNEKLF
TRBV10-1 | ASRESWGSYEQY
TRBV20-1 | SARRGGRKETQY
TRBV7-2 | ASSRGRENEAF
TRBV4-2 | ASSQDPRWSDTGELF
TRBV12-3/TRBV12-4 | ASSISGTADNEQY
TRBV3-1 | ASSGRLGGADTQY
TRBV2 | ASRLAGISTDTQY
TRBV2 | ASSERRGSVTDTQY
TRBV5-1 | ASSLASGIYEQY
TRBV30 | AWSATGVNEKLF
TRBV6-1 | ASSGGGTGANVLT
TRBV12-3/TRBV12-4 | ASSLFFGNQASGTEAF
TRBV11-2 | ASSLSQGWNEKLF
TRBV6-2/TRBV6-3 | ASSHRVDYGYT
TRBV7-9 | ASSFGQGSNEKLF
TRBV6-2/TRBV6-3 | ASRGTRSSTDTQY
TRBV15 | ATRIGRGLGNIQY
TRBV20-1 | SVSGEGDYT
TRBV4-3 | ASSQDGQGSAGNTIY
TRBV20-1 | SARKLQGDPRIQY
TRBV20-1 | SAREPGETQY
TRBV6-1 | ASSRQGQGSSYNEQF
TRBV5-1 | ASSFEGGGSPLH
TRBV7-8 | ASSLKAGPQH
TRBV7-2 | ASSLVGGGSTDTQY
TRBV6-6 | ASSYGREDGKLF
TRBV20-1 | SAREQPQGYT
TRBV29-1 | SGTGTGVFEQY
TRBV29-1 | SVEAQPYNEQF
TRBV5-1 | ASSTGQGVHEQY
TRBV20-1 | SARGWGEVTGANVLT
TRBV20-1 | SAPPTSAREQY
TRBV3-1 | ASSQADHKY
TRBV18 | ASSPQSSYNEQF
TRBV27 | ASSSHLAGAGDTQY
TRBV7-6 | ASSLAGARGTQY
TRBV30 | AWSFARTSTNEKLF
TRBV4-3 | ASSQDRGTGIVHGYT
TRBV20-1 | SARDIVTDYNEQF